Sequencing of this TCR beta chain was carried out in a study of blood T cell repertoires in COVID-19. Study-level background: COVID-19 samples, acute and convalescent, were from the United States, Italy and Spain. Nucleic acid was either cDNA or gDNA, and it came from T cells, B-cell-depleted T cells, or PBMCs.

This clone has only one observation. TCRdb's table, derived via immunoSEQ multiplex PCR, lists solely in-frame clones and lacks some. The table lists 35,000 to 50,000 clones, roughly 85% of them singletons. This CDR3 comprises 11 residues. V was clipped by 8 bases and J by 6 bases; unmatched bases: 4. Germline-derived CDR1 and CDR2 are SNHLY and FYNNEI. The sequenced material came from peripheral blood. The chain is built from TRBV2 and TRBJ2-7, with TRBD1 matching over 7 bases. The receptor comes from a man aged 55 to 70 with active COVID-19. The CDR3 spells CASEQGREQYF. In DNA, the CDR3 is TGTGCCAGCGAACAGGGGCGCGAGCAGTACTTC.